These T cell receptor beta chains were read from a single sample in a study of blood T cell repertoires in COVID-19. Sequencing was performed with immunoSEQ multiplex PCR; in TCRdb, only in-frame clones are kept and a portion is missing. The profile shows some 160,000 clones, more than 65% of them singletons. Input material: peripheral blood. The receptors were gathered from a man aged 55 to 69 with acute or convalescent COVID-19. Each CDR3 is given with its conserved first and last residue. Fields, in order: D gene, clone size, V gene, CDR3 length, J gene, CDR3 protein, CDR3 DNA. The D gene is left open where the match is weak. Only part of the rows carry a size: once, few, many, or a class if the clone is expanded.

d_call: TRBD2
clone_size: NA
v_call: TRBV5-1
cdr3_length: 14
j_call: TRBJ2-2
cdr3_aa: CASRLAGRTGELFF
cdr3_nt: TGCGCCAGCCGACTAGCGGGAAGGACCGGGGAGCTGTTTTTT

d_call: NA
clone_size: NA
v_call: TRBV9
cdr3_length: 15
j_call: TRBJ1-6
cdr3_aa: CASSVADRPGSPLHF
cdr3_nt: TGTGCCAGCAGCGTAGCAGATCGCCCAGGTTCACCCCTCCACTTT

d_call: NA
clone_size: once
v_call: TRBV28
cdr3_length: 15
j_call: TRBJ2-3
cdr3_aa: CASSPGGPLTDTQYF
cdr3_nt: TGTGCCAGCAGTCCGGGGGGCCCACTCACAGATACGCAGTATTTT

d_call: NA
clone_size: NA
v_call: TRBV4-1
cdr3_length: 15
j_call: TRBJ2-3
cdr3_aa: CASSQEQANTDTQYF
cdr3_nt: TGCGCCAGCAGCCAAGAACAAGCGAACACAGATACGCAGTATTTT

d_call: NA
clone_size: NA
v_call: TRBV10-3
cdr3_length: 13
j_call: TRBJ1-1
cdr3_aa: CAIIGGSNTEAFF
cdr3_nt: TGTGCCATCATAGGGGGATCGAACACTGAAGCTTTCTTT

d_call: NA
clone_size: few
v_call: TRBV5-6
cdr3_length: 14
j_call: TRBJ1-1
cdr3_aa: CASSGIRGLAEAFF
cdr3_nt: TGTGCCAGCAGCGGAATCAGGGGTCTGGCTGAAGCTTTCTTT

d_call: NA
clone_size: once
v_call: TRBV10-3
cdr3_length: 12
j_call: TRBJ2-7
cdr3_aa: CATTGIGYEQYF
cdr3_nt: TGTGCCACCACAGGTATAGGCTACGAGCAGTACTTC

d_call: TRBD2
clone_size: NA
v_call: TRBV7-7
cdr3_length: 19
j_call: TRBJ2-1
cdr3_aa: CASSLGPGTSGRPHNEQFF
cdr3_nt: TGTGCCAGCAGCTTAGGGCCCGGGACTAGCGGGAGGCCCCACAATGAGCAGTTCTTC

d_call: NA
clone_size: NA
v_call: TRBV7-3
cdr3_length: 16
j_call: TRBJ1-2
cdr3_aa: CASSGGPGITNYGYTF
cdr3_nt: TGTGCCAGCAGCGGCGGCCCAGGGATTACTAACTATGGCTACACCTTC

d_call: NA
clone_size: NA
v_call: TRBV7-8
cdr3_length: 16
j_call: TRBJ2-7
cdr3_aa: CASSAGAGSFAYEQYF
cdr3_nt: TGTGCCAGCAGCGCGGGGGCGGGTTCATTCGCCTACGAGCAGTACTTC

d_call: NA
clone_size: many
v_call: TRBV7-9
cdr3_length: 12
j_call: TRBJ1-6
cdr3_aa: CASSLRGGPLHF
cdr3_nt: TGTGCCAGCAGCTTACGCGGAGGGCCCCTCCACTTT

d_call: TRBD1
clone_size: NA
v_call: TRBV5-6
cdr3_length: 14
j_call: TRBJ1-2
cdr3_aa: CASSRGQGLYGYTF
cdr3_nt: TGTGCCAGCAGCCGGGGACAGGGCTTATATGGCTACACCTTC

d_call: NA
clone_size: NA
v_call: TRBV19
cdr3_length: 15
j_call: TRBJ1-5
cdr3_aa: CASSIVTQTSQPQHF
cdr3_nt: TGTGCCAGTAGTATAGTTACGCAGACTAGTCAGCCCCAGCATTTT

d_call: TRBD2
clone_size: NA
v_call: TRBV9
cdr3_length: 15
j_call: TRBJ2-1
cdr3_aa: CASSSLAGAYNEQFF
cdr3_nt: TGTGCCAGCAGTTCACTAGCGGGAGCCTACAATGAGCAGTTCTTC

d_call: TRBD2
clone_size: once
v_call: TRBV3-1/TRBV3-2
cdr3_length: 16
j_call: TRBJ2-5
cdr3_aa: CASSLGLAGYQETQYF
cdr3_nt: TGTGCCAGCAGCCTTGGACTAGCGGGCTATCAAGAGACCCAGTACTTC

d_call: TRBD2
clone_size: NA
v_call: TRBV5-1
cdr3_length: 16
j_call: TRBJ2-1
cdr3_aa: CASSLGGTSGYNEQFF
cdr3_nt: TGCGCCAGCAGCTTGGGAGGGACTAGCGGGTACAATGAGCAGTTCTTC

d_call: TRBD1
clone_size: NA
v_call: TRBV5-1
cdr3_length: 19
j_call: TRBJ1-6
cdr3_aa: CASSLDPPTGTERRSPLHF
cdr3_nt: TGCGCCAGCAGCTTGGACCCCCCTACCGGGACAGAAAGACGCTCACCCCTCCACTTT

d_call: NA
clone_size: once
v_call: TRBV24-1
cdr3_length: 16
j_call: TRBJ1-3
cdr3_aa: CATSDPIRVPVNAIYF
cdr3_nt: TGTGCCACCAGTGATCCCATTCGGGTCCCGGTGAACGCCATATATTTT

d_call: TRBD2
clone_size: NA
v_call: TRBV11-2
cdr3_length: 18
j_call: TRBJ2-3
cdr3_aa: CASSPGTSGSRLADTQYF
cdr3_nt: TGTGCCAGCAGCCCCGGTACTAGCGGGAGTCGTTTAGCAGATACGCAGTATTTT

d_call: NA
clone_size: few
v_call: TRBV10-3
cdr3_length: 17
j_call: TRBJ2-2
cdr3_aa: CATGPGSGPSGTGELFF
cdr3_nt: TGTGCCACTGGCCCGGGGAGCGGACCTTCCGGAACCGGGGAGCTGTTTTTT

d_call: TRBD1
clone_size: NA
v_call: TRBV27
cdr3_length: 16
j_call: TRBJ1-1
cdr3_aa: CASSFRPGGHRDEAFF
cdr3_nt: TGTGCCAGCAGTTTTAGGCCAGGGGGTCACCGAGATGAAGCTTTCTTT

d_call: TRBD2
clone_size: NA
v_call: TRBV2
cdr3_length: 15
j_call: TRBJ2-3
cdr3_aa: CASRSQTSGIEAQYF
cdr3_nt: TGTGCCAGCAGGTCCCAGACTAGCGGGATTGAGGCGCAGTATTTT

d_call: TRBD2
clone_size: NA
v_call: TRBV19
cdr3_length: 13
j_call: TRBJ2-1
cdr3_aa: CASTLAGGNEQFF
cdr3_nt: TGTGCCAGTACCCTAGCGGGAGGGAATGAGCAGTTCTTC

d_call: TRBD1
clone_size: few
v_call: TRBV11-1
cdr3_length: 15
j_call: TRBJ2-7
cdr3_aa: CASSPTGSLSYEQYF
cdr3_nt: TGTGCCAGCAGCCCGACAGGGTCCCTCTCCTACGAGCAGTACTTC

d_call: TRBD2
clone_size: few
v_call: TRBV29-1
cdr3_length: 16
j_call: TRBJ2-1
cdr3_aa: CSVSGTSGSSYNEQFF
cdr3_nt: TGCAGCGTCTCCGGGACTAGCGGTAGCTCCTACAATGAGCAGTTCTTC

d_call: TRBD1
clone_size: NA
v_call: TRBV11-3
cdr3_length: 13
j_call: TRBJ2-5
cdr3_aa: CASSLDRQETQYF
cdr3_nt: TGTGCCAGCAGCTTGGACAGGCAAGAGACCCAGTACTTC

d_call: TRBD2
clone_size: once
v_call: TRBV20-1
cdr3_length: 14
j_call: TRBJ2-1
cdr3_aa: CSASPSGRAREQFF
cdr3_nt: TGCAGTGCTAGTCCCAGCGGGAGGGCCAGAGAGCAGTTCTTC

d_call: TRBD1
clone_size: NA
v_call: TRBV6-5
cdr3_length: 15
j_call: TRBJ2-7
cdr3_aa: CASSYDDRGRYEQYF
cdr3_nt: TGTGCCAGCAGTTACGATGACAGGGGCCGCTACGAGCAGTACTTC

d_call: TRBD1
clone_size: NA
v_call: TRBV2
cdr3_length: 14
j_call: TRBJ1-5
cdr3_aa: CASSPGQGDQPQHF
cdr3_nt: TGTGCCAGCAGTCCGGGACAGGGTGACCAGCCCCAGCATTTT

d_call: NA
clone_size: few
v_call: TRBV9
cdr3_length: 14
j_call: TRBJ2-7
cdr3_aa: CASSIGQPPYEQYF
cdr3_nt: TGTGCCAGCAGCATCGGACAGCCTCCCTACGAGCAGTACTTC

d_call: NA
clone_size: NA
v_call: TRBV20-1
cdr3_length: 10
j_call: TRBJ2-5
cdr3_aa: CSAASQTQYF
cdr3_nt: TGCAGTGCTGCCAGTCAGACCCAGTACTTC

d_call: TRBD2
clone_size: NA
v_call: TRBV6-5
cdr3_length: 15
j_call: TRBJ2-3
cdr3_aa: CASRPPGTRRDTQYF
cdr3_nt: TGTGCCAGCAGACCCCCCGGGACTAGGCGAGATACGCAGTATTTT

d_call: NA
clone_size: NA
v_call: TRBV4-1
cdr3_length: 14
j_call: TRBJ1-1
cdr3_aa: CASSPEQGNTEAFF
cdr3_nt: TGCGCCAGCAGCCCCGAACAGGGGAACACTGAAGCTTTCTTT

d_call: NA
clone_size: NA
v_call: TRBV30
cdr3_length: 13
j_call: TRBJ2-7
cdr3_aa: CAWSKTRQGEQYF
cdr3_nt: TGTGCCTGGAGTAAAACCCGACAAGGCGAGCAGTACTTC

d_call: TRBD2
clone_size: NA
v_call: TRBV6-2/TRBV6-3
cdr3_length: 14
j_call: TRBJ2-3
cdr3_aa: CASSYGGGWDTQYF
cdr3_nt: TGTGCCAGCAGTTACGGGGGAGGGTGGGATACGCAGTATTTT

d_call: NA
clone_size: NA
v_call: TRBV7-7
cdr3_length: 15
j_call: TRBJ2-3
cdr3_aa: CASSRGGARTDTQYF
cdr3_nt: TGTGCTAGCAGCAGAGGTGGGGCCCGGACAGATACGCAGTATTTT

d_call: TRBD1
clone_size: NA
v_call: TRBV7-9
cdr3_length: 13
j_call: TRBJ2-7
cdr3_aa: CASSLGQWVEQYF
cdr3_nt: TGTGCCAGCAGTTTGGGACAGTGGGTTGAGCAGTACTTC

d_call: TRBD1
clone_size: NA
v_call: TRBV5-4
cdr3_length: 18
j_call: TRBJ2-2
cdr3_aa: CASSTRRQGAFQGGELFF
cdr3_nt: TGTGCCAGCAGTACGAGGAGGCAGGGGGCTTTTCAGGGCGGGGAGCTGTTTTTT

d_call: TRBD1
clone_size: few
v_call: TRBV29-1
cdr3_length: 13
j_call: TRBJ2-7
cdr3_aa: CSVGGQGRYEQYF
cdr3_nt: TGCAGCGTTGGCGGACAGGGTCGGTACGAGCAGTACTTC

d_call: TRBD2
clone_size: NA
v_call: TRBV28
cdr3_length: 15
j_call: TRBJ2-7
cdr3_aa: CASSSLLAGVYEQYF
cdr3_nt: TGTGCCAGCAGTTCCTTACTAGCGGGAGTTTACGAGCAGTACTTC

d_call: NA
clone_size: NA
v_call: TRBV6-1
cdr3_length: 15
j_call: TRBJ1-5
cdr3_aa: CASSEGTQGNQPQHF
cdr3_nt: TGTGCCAGCAGTGAGGGCACCCAGGGCAATCAGCCCCAGCATTTT

d_call: NA
clone_size: NA
v_call: TRBV27
cdr3_length: 14
j_call: TRBJ2-2
cdr3_aa: CASTRTSVAGELFF
cdr3_nt: TGTGCCAGCACAAGGACTTCGGTAGCCGGGGAGCTGTTTTTT

d_call: TRBD2
clone_size: NA
v_call: TRBV15
cdr3_length: 17
j_call: TRBJ2-7
cdr3_aa: CATSSAFGLAGAVEQYF
cdr3_nt: TGTGCCACCAGCAGCGCTTTCGGACTAGCGGGAGCCGTCGAGCAGTACTTC

d_call: TRBD2
clone_size: NA
v_call: TRBV19
cdr3_length: 14
j_call: TRBJ2-4
cdr3_aa: CASKSPGGKNIQYF
cdr3_nt: TGTGCCAGTAAATCACCGGGGGGCAAAAACATTCAGTACTTC

d_call: TRBD1
clone_size: NA
v_call: TRBV11-1
cdr3_length: 15
j_call: TRBJ2-7
cdr3_aa: CASSPSQGALGEQYF
cdr3_nt: TGTGCCAGCAGCCCCTCCCAGGGGGCATTGGGGGAGCAGTACTTC

d_call: TRBD2
clone_size: NA
v_call: TRBV5-6
cdr3_length: 16
j_call: TRBJ2-7
cdr3_aa: CASSPPGLHYFYEQYF
cdr3_nt: TGTGCCAGCAGCCCCCCGGGACTACACTACTTCTACGAGCAGTACTTC

d_call: NA
clone_size: NA
v_call: TRBV21-1
cdr3_length: 14
j_call: TRBJ1-2
cdr3_aa: CASSKGTANYGYTF
cdr3_nt: TGTGCCAGCAGCAAAGGGACAGCTAACTATGGCTACACCTTC

d_call: TRBD2
clone_size: NA
v_call: TRBV30
cdr3_length: 14
j_call: TRBJ2-1
cdr3_aa: CAWSTSGTYNEQFF
cdr3_nt: TGTGCCTGGAGCACTAGCGGGACCTACAATGAGCAGTTCTTC

d_call: TRBD2
clone_size: NA
v_call: TRBV9
cdr3_length: 15
j_call: TRBJ2-5
cdr3_aa: CASSVAGGLQETQYF
cdr3_nt: TGTGCCAGCAGCGTAGCGGGAGGTCTCCAAGAGACCCAGTACTTC

d_call: NA
clone_size: NA
v_call: TRBV6-2/TRBV6-3
cdr3_length: 14
j_call: TRBJ2-5
cdr3_aa: CASSYGLARETQYF
cdr3_nt: TGTGCCAGCAGTTACGGGTTAGCGAGGGAGACCCAGTACTTC

d_call: NA
clone_size: NA
v_call: TRBV19
cdr3_length: 15
j_call: TRBJ2-1
cdr3_aa: CASSIAGYSYNEQFF
cdr3_nt: TGTGCCAGTAGTATAGCAGGGTACTCCTACAATGAGCAGTTCTTC

d_call: TRBD1
clone_size: NA
v_call: TRBV27
cdr3_length: 15
j_call: TRBJ2-1
cdr3_aa: CASRMKGQDDNEQFF
cdr3_nt: TGTGCCAGCAGGATGAAGGGACAGGATGACAATGAGCAGTTCTTC

d_call: TRBD2
clone_size: NA
v_call: TRBV28
cdr3_length: 18
j_call: TRBJ2-3
cdr3_aa: CASSTTSGPVSSTDTQYF
cdr3_nt: TGTGCCAGCAGTACAACTAGCGGGCCTGTTTCTAGCACAGATACGCAGTATTTT

d_call: TRBD2
clone_size: NA
v_call: TRBV5-8
cdr3_length: 18
j_call: TRBJ2-1
cdr3_aa: CASSSLFGLAGFYNEQFF
cdr3_nt: TGTGCCAGCAGCTCGCTTTTCGGACTAGCGGGGTTTTACAATGAGCAGTTCTTC

d_call: NA
clone_size: NA
v_call: TRBV4-2
cdr3_length: 18
j_call: TRBJ1-3
cdr3_aa: CASSQEAAGERSGNTIYF
cdr3_nt: TGTGCCAGCAGCCAAGAGGCGGCAGGGGAGCGCTCTGGAAACACCATATATTTT